The 3 T cell receptor beta chains below were found in one sample sequenced in a study of OX40 agonist ivuxolimab in advanced cancers. The method behind the library was the immunoSEQ multiplex PCR assay. Drawn from immuneACCESS, this table holds only the in-frame rearrangements with V and J called that TCRdb kept. Clones are partly lost; checked studies trace under half to an unresolved V gene and leave the rest unexplained. This sample has 95,000 to 150,000 clones in its table, and just under 95% of those were observed once. Over 0.15% of the sample comes from the top ten. This sample comprised CD4+ or CD8+ T cells sorted from blood, obtained in a trial of the OX40 agonist ivuxolimab. These receptors came from an adult with an advanced solid tumor such as melanoma, head and neck, liver or kidney cancer.

This chain's CDR3 is CASSFQGMKTQYF. CDR3 coding DNA: TGTGCCAGCAGCTTTCAGGGAATGAAGACCCAGTACTTC. The J gene is TRBJ2-5, the V gene TRBV5-4; D is possibly TRBD1 (5 bases). The CDR3 is 13 amino acids. V shed 2 bases and J shed 6 bases, with 11 bases lying between them. The V gene's germline CDR1 is SGHNT and CDR2 YYREEE (reference sequence).

The CDR3 loop reads CASSFRNNQPQHF. CDR3 DNA sequence: TGTGCCAGCAGCTTCAGAAACAATCAGCCCCAGCATTTT. This chain uses TRBV7-2 with TRBJ1-5; D unclear. Germline CDR1 is SGHTA and CDR2 is FQGNSA. The CDR3 has 13 amino acids. V was shortened by 3 bases and J by 3 bases, with 6 bases between the two germline ends.

The chain uses TRBV28 and TRBJ2-7; possible D gene TRBD2, 6 bases. Germline V lookup: CDR1 MDHEN, CDR2 SYDVKM. Trimming removed 5 bases at V and 3 bases at J, with 17 bases between. The CDR3 length is 15 residues. CDR3 in amino acids: CASSPRGGLLYEQYF. CDR3 sequence (DNA): TGTGCCAGCAGTCCCCGGGGAGGCCTACTCTACGAGCAGTACTTC.